What follows describes a single T cell receptor (beta chain). The antigen is not known. Produced via immunoSEQ multiplex PCR; TCRdb's table is partial and in-frame only. The table lists more than 15,000 clones, 88% of them singletons. The selected patients with pancreatic ductal adenocarcinoma had surgery but no neoadjuvant therapy. The sample comes from a study of T cells in pancreatic ductal adenocarcinoma. Whole-study results and caveats: Blood had more productive templates and around 8-fold more unique clonotypes than tumor. Results skew toward the minority of patients with early-stage disease. Comparisons of tumor and blood clonality may show falsely lower tumor diversity. Mean clonality was around 0.1 in tumors and 0.07 to 0.075 in blood, not significantly different.

Trimming cost V 6 bases and J 0 bases; bases outside gene matches: 4. CDR1 is MGHRA, CDR2 YSYEKL, per germline. This CDR3 comprises 15 residues. The TCR was taken from a human donor with pancreatic ductal adenocarcinoma. Sequencing was performed on PBMCs. The rearrangement uses TRBV4-1 and TRBJ2-2, with TRBD2 identical over 7 bases. CDR3 coding DNA: TGCGCCAGCAGGCTAGCGGAAACGAACACCGGGGAGCTGTTTTTT. Translated: CASRLAETNTGELFF.